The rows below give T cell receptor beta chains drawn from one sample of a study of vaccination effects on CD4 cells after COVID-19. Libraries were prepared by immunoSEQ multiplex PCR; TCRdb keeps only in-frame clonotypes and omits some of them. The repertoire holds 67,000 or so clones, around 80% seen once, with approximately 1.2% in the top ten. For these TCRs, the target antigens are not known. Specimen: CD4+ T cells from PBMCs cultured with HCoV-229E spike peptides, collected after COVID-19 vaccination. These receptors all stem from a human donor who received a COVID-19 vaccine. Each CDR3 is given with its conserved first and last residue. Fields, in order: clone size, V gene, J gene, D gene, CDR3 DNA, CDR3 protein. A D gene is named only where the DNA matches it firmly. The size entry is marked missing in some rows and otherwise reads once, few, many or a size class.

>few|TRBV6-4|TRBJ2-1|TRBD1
TGTGCCAGCAGCGAACAACCGGGACAGGCCTACAATGAGCAGTTCTTC
CASSEQPGQAYNEQFF
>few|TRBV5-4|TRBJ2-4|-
TGTGCCAGCAGCTTACAGGGTAGCATTCAGTACTTC
CASSLQGSIQYF
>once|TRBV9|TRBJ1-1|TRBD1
TGTGCCAGCAGCCCCGGGACAGTAAACACTGAAGCTTTCTTT
CASSPGTVNTEAFF
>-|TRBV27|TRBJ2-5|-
TGTGCCAGCAGTCCTGCTTCTGGGTGGGAGACCCAGTACTTC
CASSPASGWETQYF
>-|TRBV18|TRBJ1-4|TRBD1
TGTGCCAGCTCACGGAACAGGGGAAGCACTAATGAAAAACTGTTTTTT
CASSRNRGSTNEKLFF
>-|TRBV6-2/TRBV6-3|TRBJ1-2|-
TGTGCCAGCAGTTACTATCGTAAGGGCCCCTATAACTATGGCTACACCTTC
CASSYYRKGPYNYGYTF
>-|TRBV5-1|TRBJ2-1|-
TGCGCCAGCAGCGGCTCGTCGAATGGAGGTGAGCAGTTCTTC
CASSGSSNGGEQFF
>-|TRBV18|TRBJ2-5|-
TGTGCCAGCTGCACCGGTCGCGGGGACCAAGAGACCCAGTACTTC
CASCTGRGDQETQYF
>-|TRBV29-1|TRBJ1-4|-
TGCAGCGTCCCAGGGAGTGGGAGTGATGAAAAACTGTTTTTT
CSVPGSGSDEKLFF
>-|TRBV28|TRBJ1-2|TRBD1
TGTGCCAGCAGGACAGGGGATTATGGCTACACCTTC
CASRTGDYGYTF
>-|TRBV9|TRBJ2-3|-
TGTGCCAGCAGCGTAGGGCCCAACCGAGGGGATACGCAGTATTTT
CASSVGPNRGDTQYF
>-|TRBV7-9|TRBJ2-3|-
TGTGCCAGCATGGTCAGGGGAGCCCTCACAGATACGCAGTATTTT
CASMVRGALTDTQYF
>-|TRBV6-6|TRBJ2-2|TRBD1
TGTGCCAGCAGTCCGGGACAGGGGATCGCCGGGGAGCTGTTTTTT
CASSPGQGIAGELFF
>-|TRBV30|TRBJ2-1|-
TGTGCCTGGACCAAGGGGAGACCCTACAATGAGCAGTTCTTC
CAWTKGRPYNEQFF
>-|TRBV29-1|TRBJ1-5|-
TGCAGCGTCGCAATTGGTAATCAGCCCCAGCATTTT
CSVAIGNQPQHF
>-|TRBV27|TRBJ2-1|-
TGTGCCAGCAGGAAAAATAATGAGCAGTTCTTC
CASRKNNEQFF
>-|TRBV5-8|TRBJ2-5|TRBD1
TGTGCCAGCAGCTTGGGGGACAGGGGCAGCCAAGAGACCCAGTACTTC
CASSLGDRGSQETQYF
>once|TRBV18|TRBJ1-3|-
TGTGCCAGCTCACCGGGACCGAGCACCTCTGGAAACACCATATATTTT
CASSPGPSTSGNTIYF
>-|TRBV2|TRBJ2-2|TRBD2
TGTGCCAGCAGTGAAGAAGCGGGGGTCAACACCGGGGAGCTGTTTTTT
CASSEEAGVNTGELFF
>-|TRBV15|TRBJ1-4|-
TGTGCCACCAGCAGAGATCAGGGCTCTGAAAAACTGTTTTTT
CATSRDQGSEKLFF